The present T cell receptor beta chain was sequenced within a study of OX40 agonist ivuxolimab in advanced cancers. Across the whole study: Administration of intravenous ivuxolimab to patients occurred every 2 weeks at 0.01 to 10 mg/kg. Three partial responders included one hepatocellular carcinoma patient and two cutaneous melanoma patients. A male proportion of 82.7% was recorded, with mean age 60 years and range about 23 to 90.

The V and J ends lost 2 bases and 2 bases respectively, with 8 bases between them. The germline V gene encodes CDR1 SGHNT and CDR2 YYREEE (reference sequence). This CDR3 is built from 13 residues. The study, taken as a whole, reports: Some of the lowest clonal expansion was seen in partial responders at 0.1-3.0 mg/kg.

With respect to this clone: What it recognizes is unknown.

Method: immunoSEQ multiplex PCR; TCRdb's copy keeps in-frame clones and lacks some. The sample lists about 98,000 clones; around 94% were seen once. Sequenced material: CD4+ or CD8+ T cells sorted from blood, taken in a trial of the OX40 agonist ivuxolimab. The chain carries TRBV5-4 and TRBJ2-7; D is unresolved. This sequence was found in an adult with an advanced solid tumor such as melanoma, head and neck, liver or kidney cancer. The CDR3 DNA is TGTGCCAGCAGCTTTTGGGGTCCCTACGAGCAGTACTTC. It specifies CASSFWGPYEQYF.